Each of the 7 T cell receptor beta chains below was sequenced from the same sample in a study of T cell clonotyping in hematopoietic cell transplantation. The data were produced by immunoSEQ multiplex PCR, yet TCRdb's version contains in-frame clones alone and is incomplete. The repertoire consists of tens of thousands of clones, with around 70% occurring once and the leading ten covering about 6.5%. The time point was: recipient sample about 28 days before transplant, after cytoreduction. The material sequenced was peripheral blood mononuclear cells, taken before stem cell transplant. All receptors derive from a man over 45 with myelodysplastic syndrome. Some clones in this sample may be carry-over from other donors' samples.

This clone came up a few times. The rearrangement uses TRBV25-1 and TRBJ2-7; D might be TRBD1 (6 bases). There are 13 residues in the CDR3. Germline loops: CDR1 MGHDK, CDR2 SYGVNS. Trimming stripped 3 bases from V and 3 bases from J, with 9 bases between. This CDR3 reads CASSEGANYEQYF. CDR3 in DNA: TGTGCCAGCAGTGAGGGGGCGAACTACGAGCAGTACTTC.

The chain recombines TRBV5-8 with TRBJ2-1; D tentatively reads TRBD1 or TRBD2 (5 bases each). Germline assignment: CDR1 SGHTS and CDR2 YDEGEE. This CDR3 region has 15 residues. V was pared by 2 bases and J by 0 bases, with 9 bases between. The CDR3 loop reads CASSLDSGSYNEQFF. CDR3 bases: TGTGCCAGCAGCTTAGACAGCGGCTCCTACAATGAGCAGTTCTTC.

The rearrangement joins TRBV29-1 to TRBJ1-2; D call uncertain. Germline V gene data show CDR1 as SQVTM and CDR2 as ANQGSEA. Trimming took 3 bases from V and 0 from J, leaving 11 bases between them. The CDR3 is made up of 14 amino acids. The CDR3 DNA follows: TGCAGCGTTGAGGATCGGACTGCTAACTATGGCTACACCTTC. This translates into CSVEDRTANYGYTF.

The chain uses TRBV5-1 and TRBJ2-7; no reliable D call. The V end was cut by 0 bases, the J end by 5 bases, with 9 bases between. Germline V gives CDR1 SGHRS, CDR2 YFSETQ. This CDR3 has 13 amino acids. CDR3 in amino acids: CASSLARSNEQYF. Here the CDR3 DNA reads TGCGCCAGCAGCTTGGCCAGGAGCAACGAGCAGTACTTC.

The chain recombines TRBV27 with TRBJ2-1, with 9 bases identical to TRBD2. This CDR3 contains 15 residues. Germline V gene sequence: CDR1 MNHEY, CDR2 SMNVEV (reference sequence). V shed 3 bases and J 11 bases; nucleotides not matched to a gene: 11. CDR3 bases: TGTGCCAGCAGTTTGCGACTAGCGGCAGAATCCCAGCAGTTCTTC. Its translation is CASSLRLAAESQQFF.

The rearrangement uses TRBV7-9 and TRBJ1-2, with D tentatively TRBD1 (5 bases). Deletions cut 1 base from V and 5 bases from J, with 14 bases between. There are 15 residues in the CDR3. Germline CDR1 is SEHNR and CDR2 is FQNEAQ (reference sequence). In DNA form, the CDR3 reads TGTGCCAGCAGCTTAGATTCGGGGCCAGGGTATGGCTACACCTTC. This sequence encodes CASSLDSGPGYGYTF. The full variable domain, in which reference TRBV7-9 and TRBJ1-2 provide the parts outside the CDR3, is DTGVSQNPRHKITKRGQNVTFRCDPISEHNRLYWYRQTLGQGPEFLTYFQNEAQLEKSRLLSDRFSAERPKGSFSTLEIQRTEQGDSAMYLCASSLDSGPGYGYTFGSGTRLTVV.

The chain employs TRBV4-3 and TRBJ2-2, with D possibly TRBD2 on 5 matching bases. Germline CDR1 reads LGHNA; CDR2 reads YSLEER. The CDR3 sequence is 15 residues long. Deletions cut 0 bases from V and 5 bases from J, with 10 bases between. In DNA form, the CDR3 reads TGCGCCAGCAGCCAAGATTTAGGAGGAACCGGGGAGCTGTTTTTT. Translating gives CASSQDLGGTGELFF.